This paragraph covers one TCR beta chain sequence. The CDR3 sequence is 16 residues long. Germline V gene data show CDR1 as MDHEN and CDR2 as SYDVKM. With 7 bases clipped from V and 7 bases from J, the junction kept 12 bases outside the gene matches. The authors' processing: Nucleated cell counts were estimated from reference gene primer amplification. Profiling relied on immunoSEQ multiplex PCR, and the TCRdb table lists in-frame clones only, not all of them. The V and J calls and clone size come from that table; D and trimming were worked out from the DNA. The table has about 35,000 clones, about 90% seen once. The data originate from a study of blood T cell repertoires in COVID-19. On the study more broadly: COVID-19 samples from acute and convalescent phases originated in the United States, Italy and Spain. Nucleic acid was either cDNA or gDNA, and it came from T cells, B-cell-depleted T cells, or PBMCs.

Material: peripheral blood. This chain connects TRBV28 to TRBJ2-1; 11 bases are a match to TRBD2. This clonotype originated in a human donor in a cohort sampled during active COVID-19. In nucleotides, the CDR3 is TGTGCCAGCACACCCACTAGCGGGAGCGGTTGGAATGAGCAGTTCTTC. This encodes CASTPTSGSGWNEQFF.